The subject of this entry is one T cell receptor beta chain. The CDR3 end falls 3 residues outside the read, so it is completed with the germline J gene. This record comes from a study of T cells in women clearing cervical HPV infection. Study-wide background: Cases were women with histologically confirmed HPV16-related CIN3 or worse, including 2 invasive cancers.

Trimming at V came to 2 bases and at J to 4 bases, leaving 9 bases not matched to a gene. Germline CDR1 reads DFQATT; CDR2 reads SNEGSKA (reference sequence). This CDR3 region has 15 residues. Each participant carried one incident cervical HPV16 infection only. TCR beta CDR3 amplified by multiplex PCR from roughly 1,100 ng genomic DNA. Using immunoSEQ multiplex PCR, the repertoire was profiled, and TCRdb retains in-frame clones only, with some absent. Its listing shows about 23,000 clones. Sequencing was done on a sample of blood buffy coat. The chain joins TRBV20-1 to TRBJ2-7; TRBD2 matches 9 bases. The receptor was derived from a woman between 18 and 70 years old with a cervical HPV16 infection that either progressed to CIN3+ or cleared (not recorded which). CDR3 protein: CSARSAGTSRYEQYF. The covered CDR3 bases are TGCAGTGCTAGAAGCGCCGGGACTAGCAGATACGAG.